The 32 T cell receptor beta chains given below trace back to one sample, sequenced in a study of blood T cell repertoires in COVID-19. Produced via immunoSEQ multiplex PCR; TCRdb's table is partial and in-frame only. The table lists roughly 51,000 clones, 87% of them singletons. Sequencing used peripheral blood. These receptors all stem from a man over 45 with active COVID-19.

The chain employs TRBV19 and TRBJ2-2, with TRBD1 matching 11 bases. The CDR3 contains 14 residues. CDR1 and CDR2 (germline): LNHDA, SQIVND (reference sequence). J gave up 6 bases and V 5 bases, and 2 bases lay outside the gene matches. CDR3 bases: TGTGCCAGTAGTGGGACAGGGGGATCCGGGGAGCTGTTTTTT. As protein: CASSGTGGSGELFF.

The rearrangement joins TRBV7-9 to TRBJ2-5, with TRBD1 identical over 8 bases. The CDR3 runs 15 residues. Germline lookup yields CDR1 SEHNR and CDR2 FQNEAQ (reference sequence). After removal of 4 bases from V and 0 bases from J, the junction contained 4 bases not matched to a gene. The CDR3 protein is CASSSGQGHQETQYF. CDR3 DNA: TGTGCCAGCAGCTCCGGACAGGGCCACCAAGAGACCCAGTACTTC.

The chain employs TRBV7-9 and TRBJ2-7; the D gene is possibly TRBD1 (6 bases). The CDR3 length is 12 residues. V lost 6 bases and J lost 6, with 12 bases in between. The germline V gene encodes CDR1 SEHNR and CDR2 FQNEAQ (reference sequence). For the CDR3, the DNA is TGTGCCAGCAGTTCCACAGGGTTCGAGCAGTACTTC. Amino acid sequence: CASSSTGFEQYF. The full variable domain, rest sourced from reference TRBV7-9 and TRBJ2-7, is DTGVSQNPRHKITKRGQNVTFRCDPISEHNRLYWYRQTLGQGPEFLTYFQNEAQLEKSRLLSDRFSAERPKGSFSTLEIQRTEQGDSAMYLCASSSTGFEQYFGPGTRLTVT.

This sequence joins TRBV7-8 and TRBJ1-5; perhaps TRBD1 as D (5 bases). Germline V gene lookup returns CDR1 SGHVS and CDR2 FQNEAQ. With 4 bases removed from V and 2 bases from J, the gap between germline ends came to 9 bases. This CDR3 is built from 14 residues. The CDR3 coding sequence is TGTGCCAGCAGCTCCAGGGAGGGCAATCAGCCCCAGCATTTT. This gives the protein CASSSREGNQPQHF. Complete variable domain (other parts from reference TRBV7-8 and TRBJ1-5): GAGVSQSPRYKVAKRGQDVALRCDPISGHVSLFWYQQALGQGPEFLTYFQNEAQLDKSGLPSDRFFAERPEGSVSTLKIQRTQQEDSAVYLCASSSREGNQPQHFGDGTRLSIL.

The genes are TRBV30 and TRBJ2-5, with 8 bases matching TRBD1. This CDR3 has 15 amino acids. Germline V gives CDR1 GTSNPN, CDR2 SVGIG (reference sequence). The V and J ends lost 0 bases and 5 bases, in that order; junction bases with no gene match: 8. CDR3 amino acids: CAWSVQTGVGETQYF. CDR3 DNA: TGTGCCTGGAGTGTACAGACAGGGGTCGGGGAGACCCAGTACTTC.

The chain employs TRBV25-1 and TRBJ1-2, with D hard to call. Germline V gene sequence: CDR1 MGHDK, CDR2 SYGVNS. The V end was cut by 6 bases, the J end by 4 bases, with 12 bases between. This CDR3 is built from 13 residues. The CDR3 is CASSGSYGYGYTF. The DNA for the CDR3 is TGTGCCAGCAGCGGGTCTTATGGCTATGGCTACACCTTC.

The chain couples TRBV5-1 to TRBJ2-1; 15 nucleotides align to TRBD2. V gave up 3 bases and J gave up 0 bases; unmatched junction bases: 7. The CDR3 is made up of 19 amino acids. Germline CDR1 SGHRS, CDR2 YFSETQ. The CDR3 DNA sequence: TGCGCCAGCAGCTCACTTGGACTAGCGGGGGGGAGCTCCTACAATGAGCAGTTCTTC. It translates to CASSSLGLAGGSSYNEQFF. The full variable domain, with the rest looked up from reference TRBV5-1 and TRBJ2-1, is KAGVTQTPRYLIKTRGQQVTLSCSPISGHRSVSWYQQTPGQGLQFLFEYFSETQRNKGNFPGRFSGRQFSNSRSEMNVSTLELGDSALYLCASSSLGLAGGSSYNEQFFGPGTRLTVL.

The gene calls are TRBV10-3 and TRBJ2-1; 12 positions agree with TRBD2. V trimming: 0 bases; J trimming: 3 bases; junction bases outside the gene matches: 6. The CDR3 consists of 18 residues. Looked up from germline, CDR1 is ENHRY and CDR2 is SYGVKD. Written as DNA, the CDR3 is TGTGCCATCAGTGAGTCGACGACTAGCGGGAGCCACTACAATGAGCAGTTCTTC. This codes for CAISESTTSGSHYNEQFF.

The chain recombines TRBV18 with TRBJ1-3; tentative D call: TRBD1 (5 bases). The CDR3 loop spans 16 amino acids. Trimming took 5 bases from V and 0 from J, leaving 14 bases between them. The germline V gene has CDR1 KGHSH and CDR2 LQKENI. The chain's CDR3 is CASSATQENSGNTIYF. CDR3 coding DNA: TGTGCCAGCTCAGCAACACAGGAGAACTCTGGAAACACCATATATTTT.

J is TRBJ1-4 and V is TRBV11-2; D gene uncertain. Trimming took 6 bases from V and 8 from J, leaving 10 bases between them. The CDR3 covers 12 residues. Germline V gene data show CDR1 as SGHAT and CDR2 as FQNNGV. This CDR3 is CASRGRGEKLFF. The CDR3 nucleotides read TGTGCCAGCAGAGGCCGAGGGGAAAAACTGTTTTTT.

The chain is built from TRBV7-9 and TRBJ1-1, with D unclear. V gave up 4 bases and J gave up 1 base, with 10 bases separating them. Germline V CDR1 and CDR2: SEHNR, FQNEAQ (reference sequence). This CDR3 has 14 residues. In DNA form, the CDR3 reads TGTGCCAGCAGCTCGGGGAGGGCGAACACTGAAGCTTTCTTT. Protein product: CASSSGRANTEAFF.

The chain uses TRBV4-1 and TRBJ2-7; TRBD1 matches at 9 bases. Trimming cost V 1 base and J 3 bases; bases outside gene matches: 4. In germline, CDR1 is MGHRA, CDR2 YSYEKL. The CDR3 extends over 15 amino acids. The CDR3 DNA reads as TGCGCCAGCAGCCAAGCGGACAGGGGCCTCTACGAGCAGTACTTC. This codes for CASSQADRGLYEQYF.

This rearrangement joins TRBV3-1 (or the pseudogene TRBV3-2) to TRBJ2-1; TRBD2 matches 7 bases. The CDR3 loop spans 15 amino acids. Losses at the gene ends were 0 bases for V and 4 bases for J; bases not matched to a gene: 3. Germline V gene data show CDR1 as LGHDT and CDR2 as YNNKEL (reference sequence). The CDR3 nucleotides read TGTGCCAGCAGCCAAGATGTGGGGGGGTACAATGAGCAGTTCTTC. Translated: CASSQDVGGYNEQFF.

J is TRBJ1-2 and V is TRBV11-2; D possibly corresponds to TRBD1 (6 bases). CDR3 length: 13 amino acids. Germline-derived CDR1 and CDR2 are SGHAT and FQNNGV. Between the trimmed V and J ends, which lost 5 bases and 9 bases, there was a span of 16 bases. The CDR3 DNA follows: TGTGCCAGCAGCCCCTCAGGGGCTGGAAGCTACACCTTC. This sequence encodes CASSPSGAGSYTF.

This clone was seen a few times. CDR3 sequence reads: CASSSGLSGNTIYF. CDR3 bases: TGTGCCAGCAGCTCAGGACTCTCTGGAAACACCATATATTTT. The V and J genes are TRBV11-3 and TRBJ1-3, with D unresolved. This CDR3 is built from 14 residues. CDR1 and CDR2 from the germline V gene are SGHNT and YENEEA. Trimming took off 4 bases at V and 0 bases at J, with 7 bases between the two ends.

The chain combines TRBV30 with TRBJ1-2; 9 positions agree with TRBD1. The CDR3 is 14 residues long. The V and J ends lost 3 bases and 5 bases, in that order; junction bases with no gene match: 7. Germline values: CDR1 GTSNPN, CDR2 SVGIG (reference sequence). The CDR3, as DNA: TGTGCCTGGAGGTCCGGGACAGGGAGTTATGGCTACACCTTC. Translated: CAWRSGTGSYGYTF.

The rearrangement uses TRBV5-1 and TRBJ1-1; 7 nucleotides match TRBD1. V lost 4 bases to trimming and J lost 0 bases; unmatched junction nucleotides: 3. The V gene's germline CDR1 is SGHRS and CDR2 YFSETQ. The CDR3 spans 14 residues. The CDR3 region is CASSKGQMNTEAFF. The CDR3, as DNA: TGCGCCAGCAGCAAGGGACAGATGAACACTGAAGCTTTCTTT.

The sample holds a few counts of this clone. The rearrangement links TRBV5-6 to TRBJ2-1, with 11 bases lining up with TRBD2. The V gene end was trimmed by 4 bases and the J gene end by 7 bases; junction bases not matched to a gene: 10. Germline CDR1 reads SGHDT; CDR2 reads YYEEEE. This CDR3 has 16 residues. CDR3 region: CASSHLAGGRVNEQFF. The CDR3 DNA sequence: TGTGCCAGCAGCCACCTAGCGGGAGGTAGGGTTAATGAGCAGTTCTTC.

The rearrangement uses TRBV9 and TRBJ1-1; the D gene is possibly TRBD1 (6 bases). Per the germline V gene, CDR1 is SGDLS and CDR2 is YYNGEE. The CDR3 runs 18 residues. V shed 4 bases and J shed 8 bases, with 30 bases lying between them. The CDR3 spells CASSQGRGVHFPPPEAFF. CDR3 nucleotides: TGTGCCAGCAGCCAAGGGAGGGGGGTCCACTTCCCCCCTCCCGAAGCTTTCTTT. Filled out from reference TRBV9 and TRBJ1-1, the complete variable domain reads DSGVTQTPKHLITATGQRVTLRCSPRSGDLSVYWYQQSLDQGLQFLIQYYNGEERAKGNILERFSAQQFPDLHSELNLSSLELGDSALYFCASSQGRGVHFPPPEAFFGQGTRLTVV.

The chain couples TRBV3-1 (or the pseudogene TRBV3-2) to TRBJ1-5, with a possible D match to TRBD1 (5 bases). Germline CDR1 is LGHDT and CDR2 is YNNKEL (reference sequence). The CDR3 is 14 amino acids. V lost 3 bases and J lost 9, with 15 bases in between. CDR3 protein: CASSHSAGQRPQHF. For the CDR3, the DNA is TGTGCCAGCAGCCATTCGGCGGGGCAGAGGCCCCAGCATTTT.

The chain carries TRBV5-1 and TRBJ1-1, with unresolved D. CDR3 size: 13 residues. Germline loops: CDR1 SGHRS, CDR2 YFSETQ. V was cut by 1 base and J by 6 bases, with 10 bases left in between. CDR3 residues: CASSLRGNSEAFF. The CDR3 bases are TGCGCCAGCAGCTTGAGAGGCAACTCTGAAGCTTTCTTT.

This chain uses TRBV5-1 with TRBJ2-5, with TRBD2 identical over 13 bases. CDR3 length: 16 amino acids. V was pared by 0 bases and J by 4 bases, with 3 bases of the junction left unmatched. Germline V lookup: CDR1 SGHRS, CDR2 YFSETQ. CDR3 region: CASSLALAGGPETQYF. As DNA, the CDR3 is TGCGCCAGCAGCTTGGCACTAGCGGGGGGGCCAGAGACCCAGTACTTC.

CDR3 protein: CASKGLWVMEAFF. DNA of the CDR3: TGTGCCAGCAAGGGGCTTTGGGTCATGGAAGCTTTCTTT. The genes are TRBV7-2 and TRBJ1-1; possibly TRBD1 for D (5 bases). The germline V and J ends were trimmed by 7 bases and 8 bases, with 17 bases remaining between them. Germline assignment: CDR1 SGHTA and CDR2 FQGNSA. The CDR3 runs to 13 residues. Filled out from reference TRBV7-2 and TRBJ1-1, the complete variable domain reads GAGVSQSPSNKVTEKGKDVELRCDPISGHTALYWYRQSLGQGLEFLIYFQGNSAPDKSGLPSDRFSAERTGGSVSTLTIQRTQQEDSAVYLCASKGLWVMEAFFGQGTRLTVV.

The chain joins TRBV2 to TRBJ2-3; the D is unclear. With 7 bases removed from V and 0 bases from J, the gap between germline ends came to 11 bases. CDR1 is SNHLY, CDR2 FYNNEI, per germline. This CDR3 spans 14 amino acids. CDR3 coding DNA: TGTGCCAGCAAAGTAGCCGCTAGCACAGATACGCAGTATTTT. Its protein is CASKVAASTDTQYF.

This chain uses TRBV12-3 or TRBV12-4 with TRBJ2-7; D not certain. The CDR3 contains 13 residues. V lost 5 bases to trimming and J lost 6 bases, with 14 bases between them. CDR3 region: CASSQVPLSEQYF. CDR3 nucleotides: TGTGCCAGCAGTCAGGTCCCTCTCTCCGAGCAGTACTTC.

The chain is built from TRBV19 and TRBJ1-2; the match to TRBD1 covers 7 bases. Germline V gene data show CDR1 as LNHDA and CDR2 as SQIVND (reference sequence). This CDR3 region has 14 residues. V gave up 3 bases and J gave up 5 bases; unmatched junction bases: 6. CDR3 bases: TGTGCCAGTAGTATCGCCGGGACAGTTTATGGCTACACCTTC. Its translation: CASSIAGTVYGYTF.

The genes are TRBV7-9 and TRBJ1-5; D might be TRBD1 (5 bases). Trimming stripped 4 bases from V and 11 bases from J, with 15 bases between. This CDR3 is 13 amino acids long. Germline V lookup: CDR1 SEHNR, CDR2 FQNEAQ (reference sequence). The CDR3 sequence: CASSSGGVRAQHF. The CDR3 DNA sequence: TGTGCCAGCAGCTCCGGGGGGGTGCGGGCCCAGCATTTT.

The chain carries TRBV27 and TRBJ2-1, with D tentatively TRBD2 (5 bases). This CDR3 has 13 residues. The germline CDR1 and CDR2 sequences are MNHEY and SMNVEV (reference sequence). Trimming removed 5 bases from V and 4 bases from J, with 9 bases in between. The DNA for the CDR3 is TGTGCCAGCAGTGAGGACTTATACAATGAGCAGTTCTTC. Translating gives CASSEDLYNEQFF.

The rearrangement links TRBV10-3 to TRBJ1-5; D gene uncertain. The CDR3 is 17 residues long. Per the germline V gene, CDR1 is ENHRY and CDR2 is SYGVKD. With 6 bases removed from V and 5 bases from J, the gap between germline ends came to 23 bases. In DNA form, the CDR3 reads TGTGCCATCAGACTTTCCCGGGAGCTGGGAAGCGATCAGCCCCAGCATTTT. Residues: CAIRLSRELGSDQPQHF.

The genes are TRBV27 and TRBJ1-6, with 7 bases that match TRBD1. J was trimmed by 9 bases and V by 3 bases; bases with no gene match: 5. The germline V gene encodes CDR1 MNHEY and CDR2 SMNVEV (reference sequence). The CDR3 covers 14 residues. The CDR3 loop reads CASSLRGRFSPLHF. CDR3 DNA: TGTGCCAGCAGTTTGAGGGGGCGCTTTTCACCCCTCCACTTT.

This chain uses TRBV20-1 with TRBJ2-1; D is undetermined. The CDR3 runs 10 residues. V was shortened by 3 bases and J by 15 bases, with 12 bases between the two germline ends. The V gene's germline CDR1 is DFQATT and CDR2 SNEGSKA (reference sequence). The CDR3: CSARNHSLFF. The CDR3 DNA reads TGCAGTGCTAGGAATCACTCATTGTTCTTC.

The genes are TRBV4-2 and TRBJ1-1; 7 bases agree with TRBD1. CDR3 length equals 14 residues. Trimming cost V 0 bases and J 3 bases; bases outside gene matches: 1. The germline V gene has CDR1 LGHNA and CDR2 YNFKEQ. CDR3 sequence: CASSQDRGDTEAFF. The CDR3 DNA sequence: TGTGCCAGCAGCCAAGACAGGGGGGACACTGAAGCTTTCTTT.